These T cell receptor beta chains were read from a single sample in a study of cytomegalovirus exposure and HLA in healthy donors. Sequencing was performed with immunoSEQ multiplex PCR; in TCRdb, only in-frame clones are kept and a portion is missing. Altogether 120,000 to 150,000 clones are present, approximately 70% being singletons, with the ten largest covering 1.5% to 2%. Source material: PBMCs. The receptors here all came from a woman younger than 45 in good health and CMV-seronegative. Each CDR3 is given with its conserved first and last residue. D genes are given only for firm matches. Part of the rows lack a size; the others show once, few, many or a class for expanded clones.

>TRBJ2-3|TRBV5-1|TRBD2|NA
CASSLHRTGRGSTDTQYF
>TRBJ2-4|TRBV5-6|NA|NA
CASSLEDSLAKNIQYF
>TRBJ2-3|TRBV2|TRBD1|NA
CASSEEVFRGQQGRDGDTQYF
>TRBJ2-7|TRBV5-1|NA|few
CASHGGSYEQYF
>TRBJ2-5|TRBV5-1|TRBD2|NA
CASSSGLAGTQETQYF
>TRBJ2-7|TRBV28|NA|once
CASSFQVQGQYF
>TRBJ2-3|TRBV7-3|NA|few
CASSLNGGTDTQYF
>TRBJ1-5|TRBV11-2|TRBD1|medium-sized
CASSVTGGPNQPQHF
>TRBJ2-7|TRBV7-2|NA|NA
CASSLGPGRGLTYEQYF
>TRBJ2-3|TRBV7-3|NA|NA
CASSLTAGADTQYF
>TRBJ1-1|TRBV25-1|TRBD1|NA
CASSPSGTGGTEAFF
>TRBJ2-5|TRBV5-1|TRBD2|NA
CASSSGLAGSETQYF
>TRBJ2-7|TRBV18|TRBD1|few
CASSGQGHEQYF
>TRBJ1-2|TRBV5-1|NA|NA
CASSLQGWNGYTF
>TRBJ2-7|TRBV7-8|TRBD2|NA
CASSLGGLAGTYEQYF
>TRBJ2-5|TRBV6-5|NA|NA
CASSYLAGTETQYF
>TRBJ1-5|TRBV6-1|TRBD1|NA
CASRTGGSNQPQHF
>TRBJ2-1|TRBV7-9|NA|NA
CASSPLYSSSYNEQFF
>TRBJ1-4|TRBV19|NA|NA
CASSDNTPSWEKLFF
>TRBJ1-1|TRBV5-1|NA|once
CASSSGVGTEAFF
>TRBJ1-1|TRBV6-5|NA|NA
CASSRQPQWAEAFF
>TRBJ2-5|TRBV7-2|TRBD2|NA
CASSFVGRGAQETQYF
>TRBJ2-5|TRBV5-6|TRBD2|once
CASSLISGGRGQYF
>TRBJ2-3|TRBV5-1|TRBD1|NA
CASSLADRGDTQYF
>TRBJ2-7|TRBV11-2|TRBD1|NA
CASSLDRSSGTGGYEQYF
>TRBJ2-1|TRBV30|NA|NA
CAWSEDYFGGIEQFF
>TRBJ1-1|TRBV4-1|TRBD1|few
CASSRITGGNTEAFF
>TRBJ2-5|TRBV11-2|NA|NA
CASSPRIGLFQETQYF
>TRBJ2-1|TRBV4-2|TRBD2|NA
CASSQDVGGSGNEQFF
>TRBJ1-1|TRBV6-5|NA|NA
CASSSAKLMNTEAFF
>NA|TRBV7-2|TRBD2|NA
CASSLAAGGGYEQYF
>TRBJ1-1|TRBV30|TRBD1|NA
CAWSVTGTGNTEAFF
>TRBJ1-1|TRBV19|NA|NA
CASSADSWGNTEAFF
>TRBJ1-6|TRBV5-6|NA|NA
CASSLIGDYSPLHF
>TRBJ2-1|TRBV6-1|NA|NA
CASSVTSPQPPVF
>TRBJ2-3|TRBV5-1|TRBD2|NA
CASSLGSAGSTDTQYF
>TRBJ2-2|TRBV7-3|NA|once
CASSSGGELFF
>TRBJ1-1|TRBV6-5|NA|NA
CASSSPDSCEAFF
>TRBJ2-3|TRBV6-4|NA|NA
CASSEAGGTDTQYF
>TRBJ1-1|TRBV5-1|NA|NA
CASSFQGNTEAFF
>TRBJ1-2|TRBV6-1|NA|once
CASSPTIVQGGYTF
>TRBJ2-7|TRBV11-2|TRBD2|NA
CASSLVGTSVYEQYF
>TRBJ2-5|TRBV14|TRBD1|NA
CASSPLDRGQTQYF
>TRBJ2-3|TRBV21-1|NA|NA
CASSKVNSGLTDTQYF
>TRBJ1-2|TRBV18|NA|NA
CASSPDAAGGYTF
>TRBJ1-1|TRBV20-1|NA|few
CSATDTEAFF
>TRBJ2-1|TRBV10-3|TRBD1|NA
CAISESKFAMSGTGETNEQFF
>TRBJ1-1|TRBV20-1|NA|NA
CSARQVEAFF
>TRBJ1-2|TRBV18|TRBD1|NA
CASSPADRGLIGGYTF
>TRBJ2-1|TRBV7-2|NA|NA
CASSSEVRGEQFF
>TRBJ2-4|TRBV7-6|NA|NA
CASSFEPRQVEAKNIQYF
>TRBJ2-5|TRBV9|NA|NA
CASSVGTVQETQYF
>TRBJ1-1|TRBV5-1|NA|NA
CASSLGLEATTTEAFF